The present T cell receptor (beta chain) was sequenced within a study of regulatory T cells in long-lasting Graves disease. Construction of the TCR beta libraries employed iRepertoire HTBI primers in conjunction with Arm-PCR of CDR3 regions. Original handling: The study identified 50 to 70 TRBV and 14 to 15 TRBJ segments across samples. TCRdb reanalysed the multiplex PCR reads using MiXCR and keeps one entry per CDR3 protein. TCRdb, not the authors, supplied the V and J calls. The sample lists approximately 400,000 distinct CDR3 sequences; about 15% were seen once. The CDR3 consists of 17 residues. Trimming removed 3 bases at V and 2 bases at J, with 19 bases between. The V gene's germline CDR1 is SGHDN and CDR2 FVKESK. Time point noted: newly diagnosed GD, antithyroid drugs for less than 3 months. TCR sequences were obtained from RNA taken from PBMCs. These same records also appear under a second study, on T cells in Graves' hyperthyroidism and ophthalmopathy. That paper adds: The study based diagnoses on clinical symptoms, serum thyroxine and TRAb, thyroid ultrasound and orbital computed tomography. The model forecast ophthalmopathy, anticipating it by a median approximately 7 months before onset.

The chain couples TRBV14 to TRBJ2-5; the D gene is possibly TRBD2 (7 bases). The receptor's source is a woman aged 40 to 50 with Graves disease. This sample comprised peripheral blood mononuclear cells (PBMCs), obtained at new diagnosis, from a patient treated with antithyroid drugs. CDR3: CASSQKIFRGGQETQYF. The CDR3 region has the DNA TGTGCCAGCAGCCAGAAAATATTCAGGGGAGGGCAAGAGACCCAGTACTTC.